The subject of this entry is one T cell receptor beta chain. What this receptor recognizes is not known. Per-nucleotide qualities are absent, and no much larger clonotype sits a single base away. These data are taken from a study of Ad26.COV2.S vaccination and SARS-CoV-2 variants (dated by TCRdb to the early 2020s). Some background on the complete study: Donors in the vaccine arm were drawn from COV1001, a phase I-IIa trial of Ad26.COV2.S in healthy adults that was multicentre, randomized, double-blind and placebo-controlled. Trial participants were randomized into five groups of five, in which low-dose or high-dose Ad26.COV2.S was given once or twice, or placebo was given on both occasions. The TCR-sequenced set comprised approximately 30 samples: about 19 Ad26.COV2.S vaccine recipients, 5 placebo recipients and 8 SARS-CoV-2 convalescent individuals. Investigators remained blinded to trial group allocation during experiments and outcome assessment. TCRbeta repertoire sequencing served as the tool for gauging how specific and how broad the SARS-CoV-2-reactive T cell receptors were following Ad26.COV2.S vaccination. Ad26.COV2.S was administered intramuscularly at a dose of 5x10^10 or 1x10^11 viral particles, either as one shot or as two shots given 56 days apart.

Study-level results and caveats: The study lacked the statistical power to compare responses across vaccine doses or regimens. Non-spike TCR breadth was comparable between vaccine and placebo recipients, consistent with the vaccine containing only spike. The authors noted that total T cell responses may have been underestimated by the TCR breadth and depth analyses. Compared with placebo recipients, Ad26.COV2.S recipients showed higher spike-specific TCR breadth (P = 0.0014). After vaccination, spike-specific CD8+ and CD4+ T cell responses were reported to show substantial breadth.

The CDR1 and CDR2 encoded by the germline V gene are SGHVS and FNYEAQ. The V and J ends are trimmed by 7 bases and 4 bases, leaving 20 bases between them. Including cysteine and phenylalanine, the CDR3 has 15 amino acids. Of all the DNA, just the CDR3 is kept, 45 bases in frame from base 1. This specimen's treatment or condition label, interpreted: some 20 received Ad26.COV2.S at low or high dose, single or two shots; roughly 5 received placebo; per-sample allocation not given. Repertoires of vaccine and placebo recipients were sequenced from samples taken on day 63 after the first injection. In Cohort 1b, around 25 adults aged 18-55 years were enrolled at a single site in Boston, USA, between 29 July and 7 August 2020. Ad26.COV2.S was a replication-incompetent adenovirus type 26 vector that expressed a prefusion-stabilized SARS-CoV-2 spike protein derived from the original Wuhan strain. TCRbeta CDR3 regions were sequenced with the immunoSEQ Assay. After extraction, genomic DNA underwent amplification by bias-controlled multiplex PCR, followed by high-throughput sequencing. The paper's data handling went like this. Collapsing and filtering of sequences were performed to quantify the absolute abundance of each unique TCRbeta CDR3 region. T cell fraction was estimated by normalizing TCRbeta template counts to usable DNA, which was measured by amplifying reference genes present in all nucleated cells. Repertoire TCRs were annotated as SARS-CoV-2-specific when V gene, CDR3 amino acid sequence and J gene were exactly matched to a known reactive TCR set. MIRA supplied the reference SARS-CoV-2 TCR set, which was filtered for enrichment in COVID-19-positive ImmuneCODE repertoires so that public or cross-reactive TCRs were removed. Using the MIRA antigens, annotated TCRs were further analysed by specific ORF or by position within an ORF. Breadth was defined as the number of annotated unique rearrangements divided by the total number of unique productive rearrangements, and depth was defined as the summed frequency of the annotated unique rearrangements. Two-sided Wilcoxon rank-sum tests were used to compare TCR breadth between groups. TCRdb took over this immuneACCESS table, retaining in-frame rearrangements with V and J assigned. Such tables are incomplete; in checked studies, under half of the missing clones stem from an unresolved V gene, and the remainder is unexplained. Clonal size and the V and J genes are those of that table, whereas D and trimming came from the DNA. The sample table contains about 460,000 clones; only one count was recorded for roughly nine tenths of them. Of the sample, 1.5% to 2% falls within the top ten clones.

The rearranged chain carries TRBV7-6 and TRBJ2-7, with a tentative D gene TRBD1 over 6 matching bases. The sequencing here drew on peripheral blood, taken in a trial of Ad26.COV2.S vaccine versus placebo. The source is a person aged 18-60 years who received the Ad26.COV2.S COVID-19 vaccine or a placebo. The DNA sequence reads TGTGCCAGCACCTCCGGGTCAGGGGCCGGTTACGAGCAGTACTTC. This yields the protein CASTSGSGAGYEQYF.